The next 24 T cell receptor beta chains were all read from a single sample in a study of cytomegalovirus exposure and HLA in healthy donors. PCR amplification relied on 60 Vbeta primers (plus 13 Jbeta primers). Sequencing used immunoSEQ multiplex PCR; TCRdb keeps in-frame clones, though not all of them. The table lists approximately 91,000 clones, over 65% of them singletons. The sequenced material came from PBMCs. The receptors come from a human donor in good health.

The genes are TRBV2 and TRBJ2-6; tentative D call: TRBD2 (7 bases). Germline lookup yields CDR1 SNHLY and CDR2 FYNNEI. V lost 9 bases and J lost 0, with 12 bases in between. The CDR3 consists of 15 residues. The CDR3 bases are TGTGCCAGGAAGGGGGGGAGCTCTGGGGCCAACGTCCTGACTTTC. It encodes CARKGGSSGANVLTF.

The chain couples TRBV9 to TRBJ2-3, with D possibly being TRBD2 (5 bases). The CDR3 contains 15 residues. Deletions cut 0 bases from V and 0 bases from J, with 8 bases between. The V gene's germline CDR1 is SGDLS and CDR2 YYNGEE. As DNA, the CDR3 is TGTGCCAGCAGCGTAGGGCGGGCTAGCACAGATACGCAGTATTTT. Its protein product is CASSVGRASTDTQYF.

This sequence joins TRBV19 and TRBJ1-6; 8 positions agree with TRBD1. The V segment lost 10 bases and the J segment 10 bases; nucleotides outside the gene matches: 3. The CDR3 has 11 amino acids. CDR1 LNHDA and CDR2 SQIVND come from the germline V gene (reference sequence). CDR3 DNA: TGTGCCACCGGGACAGGATCACCCCTCCACTTT. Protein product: CATGTGSPLHF.

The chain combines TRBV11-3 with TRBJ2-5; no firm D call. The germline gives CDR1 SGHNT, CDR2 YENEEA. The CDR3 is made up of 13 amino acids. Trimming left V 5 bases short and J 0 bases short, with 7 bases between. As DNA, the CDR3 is TGTGCCAGCAGCACGAGCAACCAAGAGACCCAGTACTTC. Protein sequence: CASSTSNQETQYF.

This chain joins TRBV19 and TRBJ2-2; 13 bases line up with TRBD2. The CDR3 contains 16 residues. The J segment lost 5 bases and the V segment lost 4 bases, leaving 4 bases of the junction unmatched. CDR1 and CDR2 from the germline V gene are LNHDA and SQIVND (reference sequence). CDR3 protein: CASSTRLAGGTGELFF. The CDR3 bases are TGTGCCAGTAGTACTAGACTAGCGGGGGGAACCGGGGAGCTGTTTTTT.

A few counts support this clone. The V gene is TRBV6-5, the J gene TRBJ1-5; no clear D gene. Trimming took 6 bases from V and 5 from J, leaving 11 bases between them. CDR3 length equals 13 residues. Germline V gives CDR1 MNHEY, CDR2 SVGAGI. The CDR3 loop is CASRTRRDQPQHF. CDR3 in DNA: TGTGCCAGCAGGACCCGGAGAGATCAGCCCCAGCATTTT.

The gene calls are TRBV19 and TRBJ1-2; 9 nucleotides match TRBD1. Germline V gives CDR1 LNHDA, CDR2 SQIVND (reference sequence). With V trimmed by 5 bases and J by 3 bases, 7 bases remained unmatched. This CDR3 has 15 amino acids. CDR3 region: CASSPWDRDYYGYTF. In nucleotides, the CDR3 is TGTGCCAGTAGTCCGTGGGACAGGGACTACTATGGCTACACCTTC.

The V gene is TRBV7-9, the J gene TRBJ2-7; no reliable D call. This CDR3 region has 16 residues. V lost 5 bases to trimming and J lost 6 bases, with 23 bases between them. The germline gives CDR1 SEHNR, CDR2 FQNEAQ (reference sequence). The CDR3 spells CASSPRYRTINLEQYF. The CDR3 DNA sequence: TGTGCCAGCAGCCCGCGTTATCGAACGATTAATCTCGAGCAGTACTTC.

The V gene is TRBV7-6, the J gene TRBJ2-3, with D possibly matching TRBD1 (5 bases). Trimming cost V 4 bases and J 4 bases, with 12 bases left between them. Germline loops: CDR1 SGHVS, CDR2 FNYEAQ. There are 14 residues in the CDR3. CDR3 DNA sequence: TGTGCCAGCAGCTCCTCAGGGAAGGCAGATACGCAGTATTTT. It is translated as CASSSSGKADTQYF.

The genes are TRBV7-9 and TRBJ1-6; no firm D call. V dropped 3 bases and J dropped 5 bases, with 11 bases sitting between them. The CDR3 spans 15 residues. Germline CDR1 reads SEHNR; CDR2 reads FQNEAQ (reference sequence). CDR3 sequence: CASSFRAGDNSPLHF. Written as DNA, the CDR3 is TGTGCCAGCAGCTTTCGCGCGGGAGATAATTCACCCCTCCACTTT.

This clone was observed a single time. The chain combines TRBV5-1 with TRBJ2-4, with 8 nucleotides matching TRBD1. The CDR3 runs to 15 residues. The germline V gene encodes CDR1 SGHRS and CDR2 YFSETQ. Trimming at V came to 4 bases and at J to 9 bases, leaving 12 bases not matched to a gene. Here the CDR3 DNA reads TGCGCCAGCAGCCCGGAGGTCAGGGGGCGCTTCATTCAGTACTTC. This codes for CASSPEVRGRFIQYF.

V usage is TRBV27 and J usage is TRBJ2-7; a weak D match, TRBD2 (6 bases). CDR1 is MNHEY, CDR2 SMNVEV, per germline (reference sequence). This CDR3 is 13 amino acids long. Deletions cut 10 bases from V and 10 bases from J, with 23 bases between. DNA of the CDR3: TGTGCCACCTCTCCGGTGGGGAGGCCGAACCAGTACTTC. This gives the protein CATSPVGRPNQYF.

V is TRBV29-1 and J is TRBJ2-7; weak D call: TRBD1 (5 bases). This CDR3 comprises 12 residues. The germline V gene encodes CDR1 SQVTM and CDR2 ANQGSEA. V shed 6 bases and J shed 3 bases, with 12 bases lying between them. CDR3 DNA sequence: TGCAGCGTCATTTACAGGAACTACGAGCAGTACTTC. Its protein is CSVIYRNYEQYF.

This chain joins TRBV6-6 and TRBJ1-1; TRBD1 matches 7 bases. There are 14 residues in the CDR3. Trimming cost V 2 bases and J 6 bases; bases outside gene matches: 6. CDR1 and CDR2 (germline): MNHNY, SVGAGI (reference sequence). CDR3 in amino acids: CASSYRGDRAEAFF. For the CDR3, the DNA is TGTGCCAGCAGTTACAGGGGAGACAGGGCTGAAGCTTTCTTT.

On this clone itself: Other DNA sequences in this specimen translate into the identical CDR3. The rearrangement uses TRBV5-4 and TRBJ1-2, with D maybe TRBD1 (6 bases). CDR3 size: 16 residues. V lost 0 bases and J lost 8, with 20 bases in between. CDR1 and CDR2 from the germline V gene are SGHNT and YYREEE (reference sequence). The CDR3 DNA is TGTGCCAGCAGCTTGGCCGGGGGGCAGGGTATAGGGGGCTACACCTTC. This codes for CASSLAGGQGIGGYTF.

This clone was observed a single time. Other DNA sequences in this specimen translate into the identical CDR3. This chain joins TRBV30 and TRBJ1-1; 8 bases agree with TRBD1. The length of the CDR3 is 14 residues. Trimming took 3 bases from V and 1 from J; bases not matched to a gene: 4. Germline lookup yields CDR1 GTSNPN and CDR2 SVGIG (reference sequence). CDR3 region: CAWSRGTGNTEAFF. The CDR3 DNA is TGTGCCTGGAGCCGAGGGACAGGGAACACTGAAGCTTTCTTT.

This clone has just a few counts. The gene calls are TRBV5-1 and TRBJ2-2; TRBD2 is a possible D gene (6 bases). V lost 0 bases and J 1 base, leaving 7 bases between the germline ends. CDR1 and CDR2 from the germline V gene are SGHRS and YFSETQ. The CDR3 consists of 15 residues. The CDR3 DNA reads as TGCGCCAGCAGCTTGGGGCGGGGGAACACCGGGGAGCTGTTTTTT. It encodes CASSLGRGNTGELFF.

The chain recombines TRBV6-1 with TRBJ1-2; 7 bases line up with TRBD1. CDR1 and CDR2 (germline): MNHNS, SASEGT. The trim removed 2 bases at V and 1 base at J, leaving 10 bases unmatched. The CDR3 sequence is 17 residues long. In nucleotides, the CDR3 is TGTGCCAGCAGTGAAAAGGGGGCTGGGGGCCTTAACTATGGCTACACCTTC. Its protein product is CASSEKGAGGLNYGYTF.

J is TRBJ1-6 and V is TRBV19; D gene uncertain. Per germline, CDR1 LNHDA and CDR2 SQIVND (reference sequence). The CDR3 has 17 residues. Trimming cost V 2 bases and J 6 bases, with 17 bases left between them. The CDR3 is CASSIKPPAFLNSPLHF. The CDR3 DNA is TGTGCCAGTAGTATAAAACCCCCCGCGTTCCTTAATTCACCCCTCCACTTT.

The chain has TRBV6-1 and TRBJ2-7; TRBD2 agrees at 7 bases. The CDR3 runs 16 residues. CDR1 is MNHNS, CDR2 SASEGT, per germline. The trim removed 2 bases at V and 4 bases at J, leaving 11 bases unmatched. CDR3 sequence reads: CASSESGGERVYEQYF. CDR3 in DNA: TGTGCCAGCAGTGAAAGTGGGGGGGAAAGGGTTTACGAGCAGTACTTC.

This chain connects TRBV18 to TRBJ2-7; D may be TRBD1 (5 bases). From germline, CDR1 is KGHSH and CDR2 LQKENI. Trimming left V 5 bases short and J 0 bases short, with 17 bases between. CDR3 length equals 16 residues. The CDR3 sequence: CASSSTKQGPSYEQYF. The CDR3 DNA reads TGTGCCAGCTCATCCACCAAGCAGGGCCCCTCCTACGAGCAGTACTTC.

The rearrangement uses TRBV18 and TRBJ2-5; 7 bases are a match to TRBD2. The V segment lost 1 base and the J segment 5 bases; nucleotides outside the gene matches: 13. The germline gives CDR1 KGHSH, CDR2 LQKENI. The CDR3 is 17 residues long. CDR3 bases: TGTGCCAGCTCACCACTCCCGGTAGCGGGCTTAGTGGAGACCCAGTACTTC. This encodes CASSPLPVAGLVETQYF.

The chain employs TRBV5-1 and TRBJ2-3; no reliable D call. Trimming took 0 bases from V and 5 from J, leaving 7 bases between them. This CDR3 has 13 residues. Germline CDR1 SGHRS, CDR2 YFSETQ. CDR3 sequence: CASSLAQVDTQYF. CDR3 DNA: TGCGCCAGCAGCTTGGCCCAGGTAGATACGCAGTATTTT.

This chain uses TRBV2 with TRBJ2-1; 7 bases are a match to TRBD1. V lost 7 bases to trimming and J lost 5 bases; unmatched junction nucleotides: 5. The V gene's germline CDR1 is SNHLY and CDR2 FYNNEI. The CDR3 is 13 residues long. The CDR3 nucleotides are TGTGCCAGCAAGGGGACAGTGAACAATGAGCAGTTCTTC. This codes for CASKGTVNNEQFF.